Sequencing of this T cell receptor (beta chain) was carried out in a study of blood T cell repertoires in COVID-19. Study overall: The United States, Italy and Spain were the sources of the acute and convalescent COVID-19 samples.

Methods used by the authors: Amplification of reference gene primers was used by the study to estimate nucleated cell counts. The table came from immunoSEQ multiplex PCR; TCRdb's copy has only in-frame clones and leaves some out. From that table come the V and J calls and clone size; the DNA was used to work out D and trimming. The table records hundreds of thousands of clones, approximately 85% of them present only once. CDR3 size: 14 residues. CDR1 is MNHNS, CDR2 SASEGT, per germline. V was clipped by 3 bases and J by 0 bases, with 7 bases between them. Sample: peripheral blood. The J gene is TRBJ2-3, the V gene TRBV6-1, with TRBD1 as a possible D gene (6 bases). The sequence was collected from a man between 50 and 59 years old with active or convalescent COVID-19. DNA for the CDR3: TGTGCCAGCAGTGAGACAGGTAGCACAGATACGCAGTATTTT. Protein: CASSETGSTDTQYF.